This T cell receptor (beta chain) was observed in a study of blood T cell repertoires in COVID-19 (TCRdb year 2020). At the level of the whole study: Samples from collaborators originated in the United States, Italy and Spain and spanned both the acute and convalescent phases of COVID-19. The prospective study material was composed of cDNA or gDNA derived from T cells, B-cell-depleted T cells, or PBMCs. The dataset comprised deeply sampled blood TCRbeta repertoires from subjects exposed to, actively infected with, or recovered from COVID-19. A freely available public database, intended as a resource for researchers studying the immune response to SARS-CoV-2, is where the repertoires were released. Samples were obtained from the ongoing ImmuneRACE study (first 160 participants) and from some 1,300 subjects provided by 6 global collaborators. The sample metadata nearly always contained a de-identified subject ID, COVID-19 status, age in years and sex. Where HLA class I and class II types were available, the types were taken from metadata supplied by the sample provider, not from assay-based typing. Results and caveats for the whole study, not just this receptor: How much clinical and demographic metadata was included differed by source and by participant, and the metadata was provided uncurated.

Based on the germline V gene, the CDR1 and CDR2 sequences are SGHAT and FQNNGV. V loses 4 bases, J loses 11 bases, and the germline ends lie 10 bases apart. The CDR3, cysteine through phenylalanine, is 11 amino acids long. Only the CDR3 part of the read is kept: 33 bases, read in frame from the first base. The immunoSEQ Assay, a bias-controlled multiplex PCR, was used to amplify TCRbeta CDR3 regions from genomic DNA. Per the original workflow: Within the assay, amplification of reference gene primers was used to estimate how many nucleated cells each sample contained. To quantify the absolute abundance of each unique TCRbeta CDR3 rearrangement, sequence reads were collapsed and filtered. For each sample, productive Simpson clonality was calculated as the square root of Simpson's diversity index over productive rearrangements. The table was pulled from immuneACCESS by TCRdb, which kept in-frame rearrangements only. Such tables lose some clones; where checked, under half of the loss comes from unresolved V genes, and the rest has no known cause. That table gives V, J and clone size, and the DNA gave D and trimming. This sample gives around 200,000 clones in total; 80% to 90% of them show up just once. Of the sample, over 2.5% is held by the ten largest clones.

Regarding this clone: It lacks a known antigen. Base-call qualities are not available, and no considerably larger clone is one nucleotide away.

Whole blood was collected in K2EDTA tubes by collaborating institutions according to the institutions' own protocols. For TCRbeta analysis, collaborators shipped samples in one of three forms: frozen whole blood, isolated PBMCs, or DNA extracted from either of those sample types. The rearrangement combines TRBV11-2 with TRBJ2-3; perhaps TRBD2 is the D gene, with 6 bases matching. The sample comprised peripheral blood. This receptor was obtained from a man between 60 and 75 years old with acute or convalescent COVID-19. The CDR3 reads as follows: CASSSGAGQYF. DNA sequence: TGTGCCAGCAGCTCTGGAGCGGGGCAGTATTTT.